This record looks at one TCR beta chain sequence and its context. Authors' analysis steps: Estimated nucleated cell counts came from reference gene primer amplification. Clones were sequenced by immunoSEQ multiplex PCR, and TCRdb holds only the in-frame ones, with some missing. The V and J calls and clone size come from that table; D and trimming were worked out from the DNA. The repertoire consists of roughly 130,000 clones, with roughly 83% occurring once and the leading ten covering approximately 8.4%. The record originates from a study of blood T cell repertoires in COVID-19. Overall study context: The analysed material was cDNA or gDNA that came from T cells, B-cell-depleted T cells, or PBMCs.

Cohorts were assigned according to the clinical history that participants reported. Recovered status in Cohort 3 required two negative PCRs, clearance, or symptom resolution. V dropped 2 bases and J dropped 13 bases, with 12 bases sitting between them. Germline CDR1 MGHRA, CDR2 YSYEKL. This CDR3 region has 12 residues. The source is a man over 45 who had recovered from COVID-19. Sequences were obtained from PBMCs or T cells enriched from blood (not recorded which). V and J are TRBV4-1 and TRBJ2-1; D is ambiguous. The CDR3 region has the DNA TGCGCCAGCAGCCAATCCCCAGGCGCCCAGTTCTTC. Its protein product is CASSQSPGAQFF.